This T cell receptor (beta chain) was retrieved from a study of OX40 agonist ivuxolimab in advanced cancers. Study information: In this trial design, patients received ivuxolimab intravenously at 0.01 to 10 mg/kg every 2 weeks.

This clone came up a few times. Profiling relied on immunoSEQ multiplex PCR, and the TCRdb table lists in-frame clones only, not all of them. Among more than 45,000 clones listed, roughly 90% were seen once. This receptor was taken from an adult with an advanced solid tumor such as melanoma, head and neck, liver or kidney cancer. The sample in question was CD4+ or CD8+ T cells sorted from blood, obtained in a trial of the OX40 agonist ivuxolimab.

CDR3 bases: TGCAGCGTTGAGAACAGGGGGCATATGGAGACCCAGTACTTC. Amino acids: CSVENRGHMETQYF. V and J are TRBV29-1 and TRBJ2-5; 9 nucleotides line up with TRBD1. CDR1 and CDR2 (germline): SQVTM, ANQGSEA. The CDR3 runs 14 residues. The V and J ends lost 3 bases and 5 bases, in that order; junction bases with no gene match: 7.